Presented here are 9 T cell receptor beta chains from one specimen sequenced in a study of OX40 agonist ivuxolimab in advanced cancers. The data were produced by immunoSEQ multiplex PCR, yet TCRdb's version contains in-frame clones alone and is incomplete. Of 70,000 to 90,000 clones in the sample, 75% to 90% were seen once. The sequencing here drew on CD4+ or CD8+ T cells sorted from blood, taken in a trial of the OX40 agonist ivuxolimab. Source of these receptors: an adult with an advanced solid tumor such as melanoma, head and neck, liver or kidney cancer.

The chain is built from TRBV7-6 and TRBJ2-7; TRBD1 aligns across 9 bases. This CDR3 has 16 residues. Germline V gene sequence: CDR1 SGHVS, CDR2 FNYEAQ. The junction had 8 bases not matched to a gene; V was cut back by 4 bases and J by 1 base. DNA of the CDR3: TGTGCCAGCAGCTGGGATCCGGACAGGGGTTCCTACGAGCAGTACTTC. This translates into CASSWDPDRGSYEQYF.

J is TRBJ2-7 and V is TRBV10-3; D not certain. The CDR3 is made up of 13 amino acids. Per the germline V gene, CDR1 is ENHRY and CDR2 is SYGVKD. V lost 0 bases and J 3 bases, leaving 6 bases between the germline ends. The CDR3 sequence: CAISESGNYEQYF. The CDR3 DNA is TGTGCCATCAGTGAGTCAGGGAACTACGAGCAGTACTTC.

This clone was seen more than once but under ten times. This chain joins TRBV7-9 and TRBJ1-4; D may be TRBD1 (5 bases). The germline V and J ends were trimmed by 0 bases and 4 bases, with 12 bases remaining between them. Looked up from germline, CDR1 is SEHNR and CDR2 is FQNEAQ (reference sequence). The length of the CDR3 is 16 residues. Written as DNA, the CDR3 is TGTGCCAGCAGCTTAGCTAACACAGGAGGTAATGAAAAACTGTTTTTT. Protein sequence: CASSLANTGGNEKLFF.

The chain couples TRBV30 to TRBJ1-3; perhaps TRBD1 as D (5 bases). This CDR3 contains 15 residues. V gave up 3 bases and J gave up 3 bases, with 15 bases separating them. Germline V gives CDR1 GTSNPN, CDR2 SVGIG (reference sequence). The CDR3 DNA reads TGTGCCTGGAGCCGCCCCGGGACTGGTGGAAACACCATATATTTT. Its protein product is CAWSRPGTGGNTIYF.

The CDR3 DNA follows: TGTGCCAGCAGTGAAAACCGGGACAGGGGCTACGAGCAGTACTTC. Translated, it gives CASSENRDRGYEQYF. The V and J genes are TRBV2 and TRBJ2-7, with 10 bases that match TRBD1. The CDR3 has 15 amino acids. The J segment lost 3 bases and the V segment lost 2 bases, leaving 4 bases of the junction unmatched. Germline CDR1 reads SNHLY; CDR2 reads FYNNEI.

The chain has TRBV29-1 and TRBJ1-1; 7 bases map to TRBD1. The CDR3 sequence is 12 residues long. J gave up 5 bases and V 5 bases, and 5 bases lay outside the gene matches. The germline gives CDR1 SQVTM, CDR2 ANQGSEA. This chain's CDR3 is CSVPTGATEAFF. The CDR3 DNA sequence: TGCAGCGTTCCCACAGGGGCGACTGAAGCTTTCTTT.

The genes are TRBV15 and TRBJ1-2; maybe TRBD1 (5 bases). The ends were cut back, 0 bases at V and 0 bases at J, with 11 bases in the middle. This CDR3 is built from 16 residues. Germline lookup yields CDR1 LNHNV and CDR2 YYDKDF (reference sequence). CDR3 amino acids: CATSRDWGGTNYGYTF. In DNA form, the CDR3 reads TGTGCCACCAGCAGAGATTGGGGGGGAACTAACTATGGCTACACCTTC.

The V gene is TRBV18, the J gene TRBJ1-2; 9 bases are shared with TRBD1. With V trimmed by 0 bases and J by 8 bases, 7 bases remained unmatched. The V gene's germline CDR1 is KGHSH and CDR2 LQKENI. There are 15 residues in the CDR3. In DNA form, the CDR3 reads TGTGCCAGCTCACCACCGGGGACAGGGTTTAGCGGCTACACCTTC. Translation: CASSPPGTGFSGYTF.

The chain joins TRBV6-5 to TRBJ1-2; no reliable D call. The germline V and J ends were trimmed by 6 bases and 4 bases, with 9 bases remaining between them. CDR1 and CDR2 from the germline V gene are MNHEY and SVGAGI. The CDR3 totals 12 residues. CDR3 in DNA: TGTGCCAGCAGAACCACAGTCTATGGCTACACCTTC. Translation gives CASRTTVYGYTF.